This TCR beta chain was retrieved from a study of post-analysis software for immune sequencing data. As for the study in general: Relapsing-remitting, secondary progressive and progressive-relapsing multiple sclerosis were all included among the disease courses. The study, taken as a whole, reports: The F measure placed samples prepared in the same batch into strongly shared clusters. Comparison with controls showed significantly lower normalized Chao1 diversity in multiple sclerosis patients. Roughly 5 TRBV segments (TRBV5-6, TRBV5-1 and TRBV20-1 among them) occurred more frequently in patients than in controls.

This clonotype was observed a handful of times. As yet, its antigen is unknown. The CDR3 runs to 15 residues. Trimming removed 5 bases from V and 5 bases from J, with 18 bases in between. Germline-derived CDR1 and CDR2 are SGHAT and FQDESV (reference sequence). Unique molecular identifiers were built into the TCR beta cDNA libraries. The T cell input of roughly 0.95 to 10 million gave about 470,000 cDNA molecules. TCRdb ran MiXCR on the PCR reads and lists one entry per CDR3 protein. The sample consists of 700,000 to 800,000 distinct CDR3 sequences, about 27% of them appearing once. This rearrangement joins TRBV11-1 to TRBJ2-5; TRBD1 or TRBD2 may be the D gene (5 bases each). The specimen sequenced was blood. The sequence was collected from a girl aged 10 to 17 with multiple sclerosis. The CDR3 reads CASSHHQRGPETQYF. The CDR3 DNA is TGTGCCAGCAGCCACCATCAGAGGGGCCCGGAGACCCAGTACTTC.